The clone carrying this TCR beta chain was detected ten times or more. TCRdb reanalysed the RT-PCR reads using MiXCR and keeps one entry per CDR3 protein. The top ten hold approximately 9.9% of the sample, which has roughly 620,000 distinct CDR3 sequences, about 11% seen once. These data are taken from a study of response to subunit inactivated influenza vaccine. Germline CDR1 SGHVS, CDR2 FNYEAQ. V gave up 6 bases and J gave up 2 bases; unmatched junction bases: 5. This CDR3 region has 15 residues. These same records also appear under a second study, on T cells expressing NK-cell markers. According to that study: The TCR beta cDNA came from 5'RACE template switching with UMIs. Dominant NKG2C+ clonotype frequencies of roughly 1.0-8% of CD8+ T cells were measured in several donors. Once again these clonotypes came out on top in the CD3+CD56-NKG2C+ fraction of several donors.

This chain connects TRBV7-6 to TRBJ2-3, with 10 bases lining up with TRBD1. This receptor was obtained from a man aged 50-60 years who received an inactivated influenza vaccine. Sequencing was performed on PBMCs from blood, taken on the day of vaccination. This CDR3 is CASRMTGGLTDTQYF. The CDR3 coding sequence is TGTGCCAGCAGGATGACAGGGGGCCTCACAGATACGCAGTATTTT.